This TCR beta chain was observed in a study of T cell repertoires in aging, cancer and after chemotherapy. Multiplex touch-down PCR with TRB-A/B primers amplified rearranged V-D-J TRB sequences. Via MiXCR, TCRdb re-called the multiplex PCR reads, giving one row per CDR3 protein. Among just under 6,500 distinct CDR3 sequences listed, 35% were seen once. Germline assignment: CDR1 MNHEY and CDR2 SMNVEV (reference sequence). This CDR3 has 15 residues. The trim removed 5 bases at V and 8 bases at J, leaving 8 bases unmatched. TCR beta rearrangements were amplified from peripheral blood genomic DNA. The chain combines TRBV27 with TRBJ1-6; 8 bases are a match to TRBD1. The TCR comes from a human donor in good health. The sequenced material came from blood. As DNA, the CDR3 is TGTGCCAGCAGTCCCTTGACAGGGGACTATTCACCCCTCCACTTT. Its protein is CASSPLTGDYSPLHF.